Shown below are 5 T cell receptor beta chains from a single sample sequenced in a study of cytomegalovirus exposure and HLA in healthy donors. The PCR made use of 60 Vbeta and 13 Jbeta primers. The data were produced by immunoSEQ multiplex PCR, yet TCRdb's version contains in-frame clones alone and is incomplete. The sample records roughly 150,000 clones, just over 70% being singletons. Input material: PBMCs. Receptors originate from a woman in her thirties in good health and CMV-seronegative.

This chain connects TRBV5-1 to TRBJ2-6, with D perhaps TRBD1 (6 bases). The CDR3 totals 15 residues. Trimming removed 0 bases at V and 2 bases at J, with 6 bases between. The germline V gene has CDR1 SGHRS and CDR2 YFSETQ. The CDR3 DNA sequence: TGCGCCAGCAGCTTGGACAGGGCTGGGGCCAACGTCCTGACTTTC. Translation: CASSLDRAGANVLTF.

The chain carries TRBV10-1 and TRBJ2-1, with 14 positions matching TRBD2. In germline, CDR1 is WNHNN, CDR2 SYGVQD (reference sequence). V gave up 8 bases and J gave up 4 bases; unmatched junction bases: 19. CDR3 length equals 20 residues. The CDR3: CASHPDPTGTSGSEYNEQFF. The CDR3 DNA follows: TGCGCCAGCCACCCAGACCCCACCGGGACTAGCGGGAGTGAGTACAATGAGCAGTTCTTC.

The rearrangement uses TRBV9 and TRBJ2-5; TRBD2 might be the D (5 bases). This CDR3 is 16 amino acids long. Trimming stripped 0 bases from V and 5 bases from J, with 17 bases between. The germline CDR1 and CDR2 sequences are SGDLS and YYNGEE. CDR3 bases: TGTGCCAGCAGCGTAGATGCTAGCATGATATGGGAGACCCAGTACTTC. Protein product: CASSVDASMIWETQYF.

The J gene is TRBJ1-5, the V gene TRBV12-2; the table's D call TRBD1 went unverified against the DNA. TRBV12-2 is annotated as a pseudogene. The CDR3 runs 16 residues. DNA of the CDR3: TGTGCAAGTCGCGGAGACGCTCTGACAGGGTTGGAGCCCCAGCATTTT. It is translated as CASRGDALTGLEPQHF.

V is TRBV5-1 and J is TRBJ2-2; perhaps TRBD2 as D (7 bases). Trimming took 4 bases from V and 4 from J, leaving 20 bases between them. The CDR3 spans 17 residues. Germline V gene data show CDR1 as SGHRS and CDR2 as YFSETQ. This CDR3 is CASSRLEQGGTTGELFF. CDR3 bases: TGCGCCAGCAGCAGACTAGAACAGGGAGGGACCACCGGGGAGCTGTTTTTT.